These T cell receptor beta chains were read from a single sample in a study of blood T cell repertoires in COVID-19. The table came from immunoSEQ multiplex PCR; TCRdb's copy has only in-frame clones and leaves some out. The table shows about 140,000 clones, with roughly four fifths occurring only once. The sequencing input was peripheral blood. The receptors stem from an elderly woman with active or convalescent COVID-19. Each CDR3 is given with its conserved first and last residue. A D gene is named only where the DNA matches it firmly. Size is omitted from some rows. Given values are once, few, many or a class for expanded clones.

clone_size	d_call	cdr3_length	j_call	v_call	cdr3_nt	cdr3_aa
.	.	15	TRBJ2-7	TRBV21-1	TGTGCCAGCAGCGAAGGACTAGCTCTCCCCCACGAGCAGTACTTC	CASSEGLALPHEQYF
.	TRBD1	16	TRBJ1-3	TRBV18	TGTGCCAGCTCACCACGAGGGACAGGGGCCGGAAACACCATATATTTT	CASSPRGTGAGNTIYF
.	.	12	TRBJ2-1	TRBV18	TGTGCCAGCTCCGAAGCGAGCAATGAGCAGTTCTTC	CASSEASNEQFF
.	.	15	TRBJ2-2	TRBV7-6	TGTGCCAGCAGCCCTGTCCCAGTTAACACCGGGGAGCTGTTTTTT	CASSPVPVNTGELFF
.	TRBD1	15	TRBJ2-7	TRBV7-6	TGTGCCAGCAGCTCTAGGGACAGCGGTCTCGGCGAGCAGTACTTC	CASSSRDSGLGEQYF
.	TRBD1	17	TRBJ1-5	TRBV6-1	TGTGCCAGCAGTGAAGCGCTCGGGACAGGGCGGAATCAGCCCCAGCATTTT	CASSEALGTGRNQPQHF
.	TRBD1	15	TRBJ1-2	TRBV4-2	TGTGCCAGCAGCCAAGCTTTGGGACAGAACTATGGCTACACCTTC	CASSQALGQNYGYTF
.	TRBD1	14	TRBJ2-7	TRBV5-1	TGCGCCAGCAGCTCGGGACAGGGTAACTACGAGCAGTACTTC	CASSSGQGNYEQYF
.	TRBD1	17	TRBJ1-2	TRBV19	TGTGCCAGTAGTAGGGACAGGGGGATTATTCGTGACTATGGCTACACCTTC	CASSRDRGIIRDYGYTF
.	.	12	TRBJ2-7	TRBV6-5	TGTGCCAGCAGGGTGGGCGAGCTCGAGCAGTACTTC	CASRVGELEQYF
.	.	14	TRBJ1-1	TRBV4-3	TGCGCCAGCAGCCAAGGGGTGGAGTCTCCTGAAGCTTTCTTT	CASSQGVESPEAFF
.	.	14	TRBJ1-5	TRBV6-6	TGTGCCAGCTATAGTCCAAGTAGCAATCAGCCCCAGCATTTT	CASYSPSSNQPQHF
.	TRBD2	16	TRBJ2-3	TRBV9	TGTGCCAGCAGCCTAAGACTAGCGGGGGGCACAGATACGCAGTATTTT	CASSLRLAGGTDTQYF
.	TRBD2	17	TRBJ2-7	TRBV7-2	TGTGCCAGCAGCACCCAGCGGGAGGCAGTTAACTCCTACGAGCAGTACTTC	CASSTQREAVNSYEQYF
.	.	14	TRBJ1-6	TRBV5-1	TGCGCCAGCAGCTTACGACAGTCGGATTCACCCCTCCACTTT	CASSLRQSDSPLHF
few	TRBD2	15	TRBJ2-3	TRBV4-3	TGCGCCAGCAGCCAAGGTTGGAGACTAGCGGATACGCAGTATTTT	CASSQGWRLADTQYF
.	.	13	TRBJ1-5	TRBV7-9	TGTGCCAGCAGCTTACCAGGGAATCAGCCCCAGCATTTT	CASSLPGNQPQHF
.	TRBD1	14	TRBJ1-5	TRBV7-7	TGTGCTGGGTGTTACAAGGGGGCCGGTCAGCCCCAGCATTTT	CAGCYKGAGQPQHF
.	TRBD2	18	TRBJ2-1	TRBV7-3	TGTGCCAGCAGCTTCGGGAGCGGGGGGGCCGGAGCCTACAATGAGCAGTTCTTC	CASSFGSGGAGAYNEQFF
.	.	13	TRBJ2-7	TRBV5-1	TGCGCCAGCAGCCCCATCTCGGGGTCCGAGCAGTACTTC	CASSPISGSEQYF
once	.	12	TRBJ2-7	TRBV12-1	TGTGCCAGCAGCTTTGTTCATTACGAGCAGTACTTC	CASSFVHYEQYF
.	.	14	TRBJ1-6	TRBV6-2/TRBV6-3	TGTGCCAGCAGTTACCCGGGGTGGAATTCACCCCTCCACTTT	CASSYPGWNSPLHF
.	TRBD1	13	TRBJ2-7	TRBV29-1	TGCAGCGCCGGGGACAGGGGTTTCTACGAGCAGTACTTC	CSAGDRGFYEQYF
.	TRBD1	14	TRBJ1-2	TRBV18	TGTGCCAGCTCACCAAACGGACAGGGGGACGGCTACACCTTC	CASSPNGQGDGYTF
few	TRBD2	16	TRBJ2-1	TRBV19	TGTGCCAGTAGTATAGCGGGGGGGCTTCTGGTGAATGAGCAGTTCTTC	CASSIAGGLLVNEQFF
once	.	12	TRBJ1-1	TRBV7-9	TGTGCCAGCAGCTCCCAATTCAAAGAGGCTTTCTTT	CASSSQFKEAFF